Presented here are 8 T cell receptor beta chains from one specimen sequenced in a study of blood T cell repertoires in COVID-19. The data were produced by immunoSEQ multiplex PCR, yet TCRdb's version contains in-frame clones alone and is incomplete. The table lists tens of thousands of clones, around 84% of them singletons, with roughly 2.5% in the top ten. Sequencing was done on a sample of peripheral blood. The receptors were sampled from a man between 45 and 60 years old with acute or convalescent COVID-19.

The chain joins TRBV5-4 to TRBJ1-2; D is uncertain. There are 14 residues in the CDR3. Germline CDR1 and CDR2: SGHNT and YYREEE (reference sequence). The germline V and J ends were trimmed by 4 bases and 8 bases, with 18 bases remaining between them. The chain's CDR3 is CASSNYAGGTGYTF. In nucleotides, the CDR3 is TGTGCCAGCAGCAACTACGCGGGCGGAACGGGCTACACCTTC.

V usage is TRBV13 and J usage is TRBJ2-7, with 8 positions matching TRBD2. This CDR3 contains 15 residues. The V and J ends lost 8 bases and 1 base, in that order; junction bases with no gene match: 10. The germline V gene has CDR1 PRHDT and CDR2 FYEKMQ (reference sequence). DNA for the CDR3: TGTGCCAGCGGGAGGGGACGGGAGGGGTCCTACGAGCAGTACTTC. Translated, it gives CASGRGREGSYEQYF.

This chain connects TRBV28 to TRBJ1-4, with 7 bases fitting TRBD1. This CDR3 is 15 amino acids long. CDR1 and CDR2 (germline): MDHEN, SYDVKM. Germline trimming cut 5 bases from V and 0 bases from J; bases unmatched to any gene: 3. The CDR3 is CASSDQGATNEKLFF. In DNA, the CDR3 is TGTGCCAGCAGTGATCAGGGGGCAACTAATGAAAAACTGTTTTTT.

The chain has TRBV10-2 and TRBJ2-1; TRBD2 aligns across 14 bases. Germline V lookup: CDR1 WSHSY, CDR2 SAAADI. Trimming at V came to 6 bases and at J to 2 bases, leaving 9 bases not matched to a gene. This CDR3 region has 18 residues. CDR3 bases: TGCGCCAGCAGAGGCTCCTGGGGACTAGCGGGGGCCTACAATGAGCAGTTCTTC. Translating gives CASRGSWGLAGAYNEQFF.

This clone showed up just once. The rearrangement links TRBV3-1 (or the pseudogene TRBV3-2) to TRBJ1-2, with 7 bases matching TRBD1. V trimming: 0 bases; J trimming: 8 bases; junction bases outside the gene matches: 9. Germline CDR1 LGHDT, CDR2 YNNKEL (reference sequence). The CDR3 is 15 residues long. Here the CDR3 reads CASSQDSTGVGGYTF. CDR3 DNA: TGTGCCAGCAGCCAAGATAGTACAGGGGTCGGAGGCTACACCTTC.

The rearrangement joins TRBV18 to TRBJ1-6; 7 bases map to TRBD1. Germline lookup yields CDR1 KGHSH and CDR2 LQKENI. Trimming cost V 4 bases and J 7 bases; bases outside gene matches: 13. The CDR3 covers 17 residues. CDR3 coding DNA: TGTGCCAGCTCACAAGAACCCCCACAGGGGTACAATTCACCCCTCCACTTT. Translating gives CASSQEPPQGYNSPLHF.

The CDR3 sequence is CATGESGGYKNIQYF. The CDR3 DNA follows: TGTGCCACCGGCGAAAGCGGCGGATACAAAAACATTCAGTACTTC. The chain carries TRBV24-1 and TRBJ2-4, with D maybe TRBD2 (5 bases). Deletions cut 9 bases from V and 3 bases from J, with 17 bases between. Germline V lookup: CDR1 KGHDR, CDR2 SFDVKD. The CDR3 has 15 residues.

The J gene is TRBJ2-5, the V gene TRBV3-1 (or the pseudogene TRBV3-2), with 7 bases that match TRBD1. CDR1 is LGHDT and CDR2 is YNNKEL in the germline V gene (reference sequence). The CDR3 sequence is 13 residues long. V shed 6 bases, J shed 5 bases, and the junction held 6 bases outside the gene matches. CDR3: CASREQGWETQYF. In DNA, the CDR3 is TGTGCCAGCAGGGAACAGGGGTGGGAGACCCAGTACTTC.